Below are 6 T cell receptor beta chains sequenced from a single sample in a study of blood T cell repertoires in COVID-19. Assay used: immunoSEQ multiplex PCR; TCRdb lists only in-frame clones, some missing. Of about 98,000 clones listed, about 80% are singletons. The specimen sequenced was peripheral blood. The source of these receptors is a man aged 65 to 79 with active or convalescent COVID-19.

This clone was recorded only once. The chain links TRBV7-7 to TRBJ2-2, with 10 positions matching TRBD1. Germline CDR1 SSHAT, CDR2 FNYEAQ (reference sequence). The CDR3 has 16 amino acids. The DNA of the CDR3 is TGTGCTACCCTATCCCGGGACAGGGGTACGACCGGGGAGCTGTTTTTT. Translated, it gives CATLSRDRGTTGELFF.

To note about this clone: This specimen includes other DNA sequences encoding the same CDR3. The genes are TRBV14 and TRBJ2-1; 9 nucleotides agree with TRBD2. V was pared by 2 bases and J by 4 bases, with 6 bases of the junction left unmatched. The CDR3 has 16 residues. Germline V CDR1 and CDR2: SGHDN, FVKESK. The CDR3 region is CASSQIRLAGYNEQFF. The CDR3, as DNA: TGTGCCAGCAGCCAAATTCGGCTAGCGGGGTACAATGAGCAGTTCTTC. Variable domain in full (rest from reference TRBV14 and TRBJ2-1): EAGVTQFPSHSVIEKGQTVTLRCDPISGHDNLYWYRRVMGKEIKFLLHFVKESKQDESGMPNNRFLAERTGGTYSTLKVQPAELEDSGVYFCASSQIRLAGYNEQFFGPGTRLTVL.

The V and J genes are TRBV6-5 and TRBJ2-7; D call uncertain. The CDR3 loop spans 11 amino acids. Germline V gene sequence: CDR1 MNHEY, CDR2 SVGAGI. Trimming removed 6 bases from V and 4 bases from J, with 7 bases in between. CDR3 loop: CASSDAYEQYF. The CDR3 bases are TGTGCCAGCAGCGATGCGTACGAGCAGTACTTC.

The J gene is TRBJ2-1, the V gene TRBV5-8; 8 bases map to TRBD2. V was clipped by 7 bases and J by 6 bases; unmatched bases: 15. The CDR3 is 16 amino acids. The V gene's germline CDR1 is SGHTS and CDR2 YDEGEE. CDR3 residues: CASRLVGRGRSNEQFF. DNA of the CDR3: TGTGCCAGCCGTTTAGTCGGGAGGGGCCGTTCCAATGAGCAGTTCTTC. Full variable domain (missing parts from reference TRBV5-8 and TRBJ2-1): EAGVTQSPTHLIKTRGQQATLRCSPISGHTSVYWYQQALGLGLQFLLWYDEGEERNRGNFPPRFSGRQFPNYSSELNVNALELEDSALYLCASRLVGRGRSNEQFFGPGTRLTVL.

The chain carries TRBV13 and TRBJ1-2; the D gene is possibly TRBD1 (6 bases). Germline-derived CDR1 and CDR2 are PRHDT and FYEKMQ (reference sequence). The CDR3 totals 14 residues. Trimming took 5 bases from V and 4 from J, leaving 14 bases between them. The DNA for the CDR3 is TGTGCCAGCAGCCTCCGACAGGACATCTATGGCTACACCTTC. Its protein is CASSLRQDIYGYTF.

This chain joins TRBV4-2 and TRBJ2-2, with no clear D. CDR1 is LGHNA, CDR2 YNFKEQ, per germline. The V gene lost 1 base and the J gene lost 3 bases, with 9 bases spanning the gap. This CDR3 is built from 15 residues. The CDR3 coding sequence is TGTGCCAGCAGCCAAGTTGAGCAACACACCGGGGAGCTGTTTTTT. Protein: CASSQVEQHTGELFF.